The 10 T cell receptor beta chains presented below share a single source sample, sequenced in a study of CD8 T cells in Susac syndrome. RNA totalling about 0.45 to 1 ug underwent reverse transcription with random hexamers. Each CDR3 protein is one row after TCRdb ran MiXCR on the immunoSEQ multiplex PCR reads. The table includes fewer than 150,000 distinct CDR3 sequences, 91% detected once. The sample consisted of CD8+ T cells from PBMCs. Source of these receptors: a human donor with multiple sclerosis.

In nucleotides, the CDR3 is TGTGCCAGCAGCCCCCTCCTCGACGAGCAGTACTTC. Translating it yields CASSPLLDEQYF. This chain connects TRBV28 to TRBJ2-7; D not resolved. Germline V lookup: CDR1 MDHEN, CDR2 SYDVKM. V dropped 6 bases and J dropped 5 bases, with 11 bases sitting between them. This CDR3 is 12 amino acids long. The entire variable domain, with the rest obtained from reference TRBV28 and TRBJ2-7, is as follows: DVKVTQSSRYLVKRTGEKVFLECVQDMDHENMFWYRQDPGLGLRLIYFSYDVKMKEKGDIPEGYSVSREKKERFSLILESASTNQTSMYLCASSPLLDEQYFGPGTRLTVT.

The genes are TRBV30 and TRBJ1-3; the D is unclear. The length of the CDR3 is 14 residues. The V gene's germline CDR1 is GTSNPN and CDR2 SVGIG (reference sequence). V was trimmed by 5 bases and J by 2 bases, leaving 13 bases between them. The CDR3, as DNA: TGTGCCTGGGGGATGGATTGGGCTGGAAACACCATATATTTT. This translates into CAWGMDWAGNTIYF.

This clonotype was picked up one time. The chain has TRBV28 and TRBJ2-1; D not resolved. The germline CDR1 and CDR2 sequences are MDHEN and SYDVKM. The CDR3 sequence is 11 residues long. V dropped 6 bases and J dropped 7 bases, with 7 bases sitting between them. The CDR3 reads CASSPLNEQFF. As DNA, the CDR3 is TGTGCCAGCAGCCCCCTAAATGAGCAGTTCTTC. Looking up the rest from reference TRBV28 and TRBJ2-1 gives the full variable domain: DVKVTQSSRYLVKRTGEKVFLECVQDMDHENMFWYRQDPGLGLRLIYFSYDVKMKEKGDIPEGYSVSREKKERFSLILESASTNQTSMYLCASSPLNEQFFGPGTRLTVL.

The chain recombines TRBV28 with TRBJ2-1; D not certain. Trimming took 5 bases from V and 2 from J, leaving 16 bases between them. This CDR3 comprises 16 residues. Germline V CDR1 and CDR2: MDHEN, SYDVKM. The CDR3 DNA reads TGTGCCAGCAGTATTAACACAAAGACCGCCTACAATGAGCAGTTCTTC. Its translation is CASSINTKTAYNEQFF.

The chain combines TRBV12-3 or TRBV12-4 with TRBJ2-5; D is perhaps TRBD2 (6 bases). This CDR3 comprises 13 residues. Between the trimmed V and J ends, which lost 2 bases and 4 bases, there was a span of 8 bases. The chain's CDR3 is CASSLSGGETQYF. In DNA form, the CDR3 reads TGTGCCAGCAGTTTATCCGGGGGAGAGACCCAGTACTTC.

The chain employs TRBV4-1 and TRBJ2-7; D is undetermined. This CDR3 has 14 residues. V dropped 4 bases and J dropped 0 bases, with 10 bases sitting between them. Looked up from germline, CDR1 is MGHRA and CDR2 is YSYEKL. CDR3 amino acids: CASSPVLSSYEQYF. CDR3 DNA sequence: TGCGCCAGCAGCCCTGTTCTCAGCTCCTACGAGCAGTACTTC.

V and J are TRBV2 and TRBJ2-3; the D gene could be TRBD1 or TRBD2 (5 bases each). There are 15 residues in the CDR3. Per the germline V gene, CDR1 is SNHLY and CDR2 is FYNNEI. V was trimmed by 4 bases and J by 4 bases, leaving 15 bases between them. CDR3 DNA sequence: TGTGCCAGCAGTGGAGCAGGGACCGACTCAGATACGCAGTATTTT. As protein: CASSGAGTDSDTQYF.

V is TRBV10-2 and J is TRBJ1-1; D remains ambiguous. The V gene lost 0 bases and the J gene lost 6 bases, with 5 bases spanning the gap. CDR3 size: 12 residues. Per the germline V gene, CDR1 is WSHSY and CDR2 is SAAADI. CDR3: CASSESAAEAFF. The CDR3 bases are TGCGCCAGCAGTGAGTCTGCAGCTGAAGCTTTCTTT.

The J gene is TRBJ2-1, the V gene TRBV30; possible D gene TRBD1, 6 bases. The CDR3 spans 16 residues. CDR1 and CDR2 from the germline V gene are GTSNPN and SVGIG (reference sequence). V shed 2 bases and J shed 2 bases, with 16 bases lying between them. CDR3: CAWSPGDLSTYNEQFF. As DNA, the CDR3 is TGTGCCTGGAGTCCAGGGGATCTATCCACCTACAATGAGCAGTTCTTC.

The chain carries TRBV27 and TRBJ1-4; 10 positions match TRBD1. Germline CDR1 MNHEY, CDR2 SMNVEV (reference sequence). V trimming: 5 bases; J trimming: 6 bases; junction bases outside the gene matches: 3. The CDR3 has 14 amino acids. The CDR3 DNA sequence: TGTGCCAGCAGTCTGACAGGGGGCCATGAAAAACTGTTTTTT. It translates to CASSLTGGHEKLFF. The full variable domain, in which reference TRBV27 and TRBJ1-4 provide the parts outside the CDR3, is EAQVTQNPRYLITVTGKKLTVTCSQNMNHEYMSWYRQDPGLGLRQIYYSMNVEVTDKGDVPEGYKVSRKEKRNFPLILESPSPNQTSLYFCASSLTGGHEKLFFGSGTQLSVL.